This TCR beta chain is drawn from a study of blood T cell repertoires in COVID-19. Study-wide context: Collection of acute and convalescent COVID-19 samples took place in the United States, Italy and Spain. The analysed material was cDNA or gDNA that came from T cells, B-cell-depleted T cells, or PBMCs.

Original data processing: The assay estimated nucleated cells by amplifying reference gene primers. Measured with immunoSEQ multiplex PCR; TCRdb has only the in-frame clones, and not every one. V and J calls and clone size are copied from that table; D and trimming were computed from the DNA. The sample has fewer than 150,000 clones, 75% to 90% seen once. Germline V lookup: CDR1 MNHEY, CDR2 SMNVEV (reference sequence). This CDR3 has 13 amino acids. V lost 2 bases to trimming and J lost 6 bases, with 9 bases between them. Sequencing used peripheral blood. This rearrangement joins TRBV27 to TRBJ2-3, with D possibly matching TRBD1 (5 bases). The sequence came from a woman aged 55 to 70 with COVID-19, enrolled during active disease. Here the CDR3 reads CASSLGYRDTQYF. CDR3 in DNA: TGTGCCAGCAGTTTAGGGTACAGGGATACGCAGTATTTT.